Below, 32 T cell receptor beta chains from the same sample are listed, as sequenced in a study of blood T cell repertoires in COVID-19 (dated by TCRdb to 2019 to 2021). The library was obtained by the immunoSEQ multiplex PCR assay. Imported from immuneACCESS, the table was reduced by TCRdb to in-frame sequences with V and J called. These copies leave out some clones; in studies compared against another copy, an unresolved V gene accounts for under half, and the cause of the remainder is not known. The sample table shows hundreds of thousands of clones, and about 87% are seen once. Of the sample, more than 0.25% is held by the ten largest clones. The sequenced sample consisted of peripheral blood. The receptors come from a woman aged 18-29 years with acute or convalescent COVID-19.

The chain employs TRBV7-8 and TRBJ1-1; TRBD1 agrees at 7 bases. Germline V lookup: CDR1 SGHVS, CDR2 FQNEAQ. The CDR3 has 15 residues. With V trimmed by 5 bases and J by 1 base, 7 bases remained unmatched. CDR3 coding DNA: TGTGCCAGCAGCCACACGGACAGGACGAACACTGAAGCTTTCTTT. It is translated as CASSHTDRTNTEAFF.

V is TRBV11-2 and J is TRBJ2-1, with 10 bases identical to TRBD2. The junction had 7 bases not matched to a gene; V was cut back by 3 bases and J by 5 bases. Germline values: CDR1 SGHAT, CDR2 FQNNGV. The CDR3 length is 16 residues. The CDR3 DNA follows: TGTGCCAGCAGCTTTCTAGCGGGGGAGTCCCACAATGAGCAGTTCTTC. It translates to CASSFLAGESHNEQFF.

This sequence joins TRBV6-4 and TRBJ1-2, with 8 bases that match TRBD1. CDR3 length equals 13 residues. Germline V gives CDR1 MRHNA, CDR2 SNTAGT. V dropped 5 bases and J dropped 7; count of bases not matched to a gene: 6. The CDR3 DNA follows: TGTGCCAGCAGTCTTGGACAGGGCGGTGGCTACACCTTC. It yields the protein CASSLGQGGGYTF.

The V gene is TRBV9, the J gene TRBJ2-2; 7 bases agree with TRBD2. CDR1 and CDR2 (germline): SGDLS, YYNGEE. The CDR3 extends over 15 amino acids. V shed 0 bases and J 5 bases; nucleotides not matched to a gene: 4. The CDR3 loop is CASSVGREGTGELFF. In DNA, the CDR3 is TGTGCCAGCAGCGTAGGTAGGGAGGGTACCGGGGAGCTGTTTTTT.

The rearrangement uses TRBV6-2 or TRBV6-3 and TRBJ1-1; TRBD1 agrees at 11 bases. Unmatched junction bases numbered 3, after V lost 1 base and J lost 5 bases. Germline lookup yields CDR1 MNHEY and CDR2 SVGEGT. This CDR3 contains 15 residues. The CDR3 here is CASSYFGTGGTEAFF. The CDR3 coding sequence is TGTGCCAGCAGTTACTTTGGGACAGGGGGGACTGAAGCTTTCTTT.

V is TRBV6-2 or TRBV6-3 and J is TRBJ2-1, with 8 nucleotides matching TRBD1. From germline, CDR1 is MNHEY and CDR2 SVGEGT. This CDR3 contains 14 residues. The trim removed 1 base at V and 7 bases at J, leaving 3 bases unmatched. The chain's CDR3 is CASSYLDRANEQFF. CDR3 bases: TGTGCCAGCAGTTACTTGGACAGGGCAAATGAGCAGTTCTTC.

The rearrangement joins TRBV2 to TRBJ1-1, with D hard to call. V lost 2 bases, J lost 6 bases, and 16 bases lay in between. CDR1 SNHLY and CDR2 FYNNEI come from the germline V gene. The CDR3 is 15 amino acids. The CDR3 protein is CASSELSEVGSEAFF. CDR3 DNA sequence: TGTGCCAGCAGTGAATTGTCAGAGGTTGGGTCTGAAGCTTTCTTT.

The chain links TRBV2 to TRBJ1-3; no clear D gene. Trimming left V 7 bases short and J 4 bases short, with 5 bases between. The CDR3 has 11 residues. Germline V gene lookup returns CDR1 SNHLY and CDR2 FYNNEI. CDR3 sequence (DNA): TGTGCCAGCAACGGGGGAAACACCATATATTTT. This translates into CASNGGNTIYF.

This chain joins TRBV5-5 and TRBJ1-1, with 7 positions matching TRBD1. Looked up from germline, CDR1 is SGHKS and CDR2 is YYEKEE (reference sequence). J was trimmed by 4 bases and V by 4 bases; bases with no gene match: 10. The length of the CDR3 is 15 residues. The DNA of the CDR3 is TGTGCCAGCAGCATCACACAGGGGCGGGGCACTGAAGCTTTCTTT. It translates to CASSITQGRGTEAFF.

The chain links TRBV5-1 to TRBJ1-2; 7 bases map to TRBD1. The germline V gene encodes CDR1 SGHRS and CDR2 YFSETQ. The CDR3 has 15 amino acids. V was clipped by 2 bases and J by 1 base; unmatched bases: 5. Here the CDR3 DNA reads TGCGCCAGCAGCTTCAGCGGACAGGTTAACTATGGCTACACCTTC. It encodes CASSFSGQVNYGYTF.

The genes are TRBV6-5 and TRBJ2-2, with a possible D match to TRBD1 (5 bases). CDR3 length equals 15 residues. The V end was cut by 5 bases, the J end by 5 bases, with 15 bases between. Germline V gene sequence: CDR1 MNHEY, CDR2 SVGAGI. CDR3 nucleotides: TGTGCCAGCAGTCCACGACAGTGGATAACCGGGGAGCTGTTTTTT. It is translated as CASSPRQWITGELFF.

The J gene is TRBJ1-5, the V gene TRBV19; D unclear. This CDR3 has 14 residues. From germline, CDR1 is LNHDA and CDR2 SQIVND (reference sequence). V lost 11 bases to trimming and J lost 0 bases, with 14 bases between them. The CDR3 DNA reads TGTGCCTCCAGAGGCGAGACTAGCAATCAGCCCCAGCATTTT. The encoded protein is CASRGETSNQPQHF.

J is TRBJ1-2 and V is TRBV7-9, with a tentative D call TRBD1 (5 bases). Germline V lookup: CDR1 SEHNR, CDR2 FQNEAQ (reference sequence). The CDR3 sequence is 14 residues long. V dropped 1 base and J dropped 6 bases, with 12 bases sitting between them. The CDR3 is CASSLGGTAHGYTF. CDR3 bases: TGTGCCAGCAGCTTAGGAGGGACTGCGCATGGCTACACCTTC. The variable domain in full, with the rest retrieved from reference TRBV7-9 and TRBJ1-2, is DTGVSQNPRHKITKRGQNVTFRCDPISEHNRLYWYRQTLGQGPEFLTYFQNEAQLEKSRLLSDRFSAERPKGSFSTLEIQRTEQGDSAMYLCASSLGGTAHGYTFGSGTRLTVV.

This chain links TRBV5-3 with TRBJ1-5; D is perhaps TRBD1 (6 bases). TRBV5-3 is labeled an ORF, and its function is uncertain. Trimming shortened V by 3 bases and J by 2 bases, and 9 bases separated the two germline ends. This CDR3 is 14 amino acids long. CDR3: CARSSDRCNQPQHF. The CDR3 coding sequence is TGTGCCAGAAGCTCCGACAGGTGCAATCAGCCCCAGCATTTT.

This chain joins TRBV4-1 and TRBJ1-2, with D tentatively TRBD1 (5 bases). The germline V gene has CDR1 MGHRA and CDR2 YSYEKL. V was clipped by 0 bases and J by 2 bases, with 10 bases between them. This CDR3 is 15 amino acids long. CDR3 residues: CASSQDGGWNYGYTF. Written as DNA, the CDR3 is TGCGCCAGCAGCCAAGATGGGGGGTGGAACTATGGCTACACCTTC.

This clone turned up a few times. Here the CDR3 reads CASSPIRGSNQPQHF. DNA for the CDR3: TGTGCCAGCAGCCCGATCAGGGGGAGCAATCAGCCCCAGCATTTT. The chain is built from TRBV6-5 and TRBJ1-5, with TRBD1 matching over 7 bases. The length of the CDR3 is 15 residues. Germline lookup yields CDR1 MNHEY and CDR2 SVGAGI. Trimming cost V 6 bases and J 1 base; bases outside gene matches: 6.

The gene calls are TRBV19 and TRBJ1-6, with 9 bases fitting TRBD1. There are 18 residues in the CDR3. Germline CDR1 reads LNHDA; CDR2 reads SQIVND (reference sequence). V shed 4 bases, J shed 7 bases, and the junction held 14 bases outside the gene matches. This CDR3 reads CASSKDRGGPFMNSPLHF. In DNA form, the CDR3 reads TGTGCCAGTAGTAAGGACAGGGGAGGCCCTTTTATGAATTCACCCCTCCACTTT.

Here the CDR3 reads CASIGIMNTEAFF. The DNA for the CDR3 is TGTGCCAGCATCGGGATCATGAACACTGAAGCTTTCTTT. J is TRBJ1-1 and V is TRBV2; D unclear. The ends were cut back, 7 bases at V and 0 bases at J, with 9 bases in the middle. The germline CDR1 and CDR2 sequences are SNHLY and FYNNEI. The CDR3 loop spans 13 amino acids. Combining the CDR3 with reference TRBV2 and TRBJ1-1 gives the whole variable domain EPEVTQTPSHQVTQMGQEVILRCVPISNHLYFYWYRQILGQKVEFLVSFYNNEISEKSEIFDDQFSVERPDGSNFTLKIRSTKLEDSAMYFCASIGIMNTEAFFGQGTRLTVV.

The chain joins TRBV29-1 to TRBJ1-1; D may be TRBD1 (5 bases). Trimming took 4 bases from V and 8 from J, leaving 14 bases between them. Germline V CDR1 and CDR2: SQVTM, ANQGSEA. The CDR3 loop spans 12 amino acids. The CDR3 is CSVVETAREAFF. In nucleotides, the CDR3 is TGCAGCGTTGTAGAGACAGCCAGAGAAGCTTTCTTT.

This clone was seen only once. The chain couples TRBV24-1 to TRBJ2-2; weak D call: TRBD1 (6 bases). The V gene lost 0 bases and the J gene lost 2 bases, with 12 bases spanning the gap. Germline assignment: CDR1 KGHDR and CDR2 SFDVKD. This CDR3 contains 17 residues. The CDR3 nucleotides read TGTGCCACCAGTGATTTGATGACAGGAGAAAACACCGGGGAGCTGTTTTTT. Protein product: CATSDLMTGENTGELFF.

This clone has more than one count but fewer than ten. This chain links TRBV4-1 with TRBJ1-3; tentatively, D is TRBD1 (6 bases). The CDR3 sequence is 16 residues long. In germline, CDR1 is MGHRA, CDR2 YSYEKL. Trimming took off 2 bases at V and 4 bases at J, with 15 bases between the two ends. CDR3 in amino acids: CASSQSQGTIGNTIYF. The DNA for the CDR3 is TGCGCCAGCAGCCAATCACAGGGTACGATAGGAAACACCATATATTTT.

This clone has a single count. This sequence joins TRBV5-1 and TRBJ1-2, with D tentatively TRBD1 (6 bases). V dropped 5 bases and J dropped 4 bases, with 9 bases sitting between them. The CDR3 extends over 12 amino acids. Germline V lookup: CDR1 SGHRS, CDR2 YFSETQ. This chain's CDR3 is CASRDRPYGYTF. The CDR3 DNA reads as TGCGCCAGCAGGGACAGACCCTATGGCTACACCTTC.

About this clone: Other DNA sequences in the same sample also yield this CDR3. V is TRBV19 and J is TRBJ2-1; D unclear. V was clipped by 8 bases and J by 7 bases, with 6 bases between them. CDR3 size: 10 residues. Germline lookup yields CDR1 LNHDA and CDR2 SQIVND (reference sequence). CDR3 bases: TGTGCCAGTGGCGGAAATGAGCAGTTCTTC. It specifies CASGGNEQFF.

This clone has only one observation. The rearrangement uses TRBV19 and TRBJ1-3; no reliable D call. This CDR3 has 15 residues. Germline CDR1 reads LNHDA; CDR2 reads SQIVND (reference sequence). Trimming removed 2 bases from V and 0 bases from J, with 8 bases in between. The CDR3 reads CASSIFRLSGNTIYF. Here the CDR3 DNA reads TGTGCCAGTAGTATATTCAGGCTCTCTGGAAACACCATATATTTT.

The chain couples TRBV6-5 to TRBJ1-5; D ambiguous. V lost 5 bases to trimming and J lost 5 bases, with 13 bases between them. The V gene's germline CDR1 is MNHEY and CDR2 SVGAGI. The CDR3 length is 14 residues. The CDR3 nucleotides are TGTGCCAGCAGTCAACGGTCGGGATATCAGCCCCAGCATTTT. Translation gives CASSQRSGYQPQHF.

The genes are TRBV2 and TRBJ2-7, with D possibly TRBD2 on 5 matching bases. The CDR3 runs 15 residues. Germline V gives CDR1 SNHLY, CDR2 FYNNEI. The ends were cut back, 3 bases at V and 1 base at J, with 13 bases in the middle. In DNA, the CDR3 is TGTGCCAGCAGTGAGGGGAGCTTGCTTTCCTACGAGCAGTACTTC. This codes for CASSEGSLLSYEQYF.

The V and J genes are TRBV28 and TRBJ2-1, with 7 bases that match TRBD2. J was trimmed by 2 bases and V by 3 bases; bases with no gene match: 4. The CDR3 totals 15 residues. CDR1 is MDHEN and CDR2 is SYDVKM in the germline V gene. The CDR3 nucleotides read TGTGCCAGCAGTTTGGGGCTAGCGGCCTACAATGAGCAGTTCTTC. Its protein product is CASSLGLAAYNEQFF.

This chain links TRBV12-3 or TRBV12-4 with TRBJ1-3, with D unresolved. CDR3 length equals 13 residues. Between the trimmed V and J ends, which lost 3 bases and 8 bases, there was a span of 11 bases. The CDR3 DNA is TGTGCCAGCAGTTTCGGCGCCGCGGACACCATATATTTT. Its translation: CASSFGAADTIYF.

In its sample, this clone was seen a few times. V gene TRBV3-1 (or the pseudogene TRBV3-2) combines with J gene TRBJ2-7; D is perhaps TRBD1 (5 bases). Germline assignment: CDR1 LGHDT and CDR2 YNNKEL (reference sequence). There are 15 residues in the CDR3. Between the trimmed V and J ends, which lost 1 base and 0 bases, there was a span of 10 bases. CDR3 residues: CASSQVGATSYEQYF. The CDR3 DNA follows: TGTGCCAGCAGCCAAGTTGGGGCGACCTCCTACGAGCAGTACTTC.

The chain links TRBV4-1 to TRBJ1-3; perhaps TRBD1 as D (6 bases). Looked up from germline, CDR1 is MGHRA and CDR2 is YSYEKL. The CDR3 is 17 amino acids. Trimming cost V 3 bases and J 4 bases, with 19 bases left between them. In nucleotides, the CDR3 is TGCGCCAGCAGCCAGATACAGGGAAAGGGCATCGGAAACACCATATATTTT. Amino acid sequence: CASSQIQGKGIGNTIYF.

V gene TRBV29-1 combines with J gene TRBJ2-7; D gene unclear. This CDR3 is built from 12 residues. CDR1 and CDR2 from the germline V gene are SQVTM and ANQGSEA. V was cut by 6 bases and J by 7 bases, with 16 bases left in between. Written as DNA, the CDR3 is TGCAGCGTCCTTACTGGAGCTCGAGAGCAGTACTTC. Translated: CSVLTGAREQYF.

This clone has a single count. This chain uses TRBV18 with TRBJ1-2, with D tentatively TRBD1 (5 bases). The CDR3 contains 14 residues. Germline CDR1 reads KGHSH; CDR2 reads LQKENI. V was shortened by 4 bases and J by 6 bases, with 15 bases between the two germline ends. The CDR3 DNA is TGTGCCAGCTCACGCGCAGGGTTTGAAGATGGCTACACCTTC. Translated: CASSRAGFEDGYTF. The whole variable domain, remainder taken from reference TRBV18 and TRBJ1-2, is NAGVMQNPRHLVRRRGQEARLRCSPMKGHSHVYWYRQLPEEGLKFMVYLQKENIIDESGMPKERFSAEFPKEGPSILRIQQVVRGDSAAYFCASSRAGFEDGYTFGSGTRLTVV.